A single T cell receptor beta chain is shown here with its context. Repertoires were generated with immunoSEQ multiplex PCR, while TCRdb's copy carries only in-frame clones and drops some. The profile shows about 41,000 clones, 75% to 85% of them singletons. This sample is part of a study of OX40 agonist ivuxolimab in advanced cancers. About the research overall: Administration of intravenous ivuxolimab to patients occurred every 2 weeks at 0.01 to 10 mg/kg.

Samples were taken at baseline and on day 1 of cycles 4 and 7. V was trimmed by 4 bases and J by 5 bases, leaving 8 bases between them. Germline CDR1 and CDR2: SGHVS and FNYEAQ. This CDR3 spans 12 amino acids. Source: CD4+ or CD8+ T cells sorted from blood, taken in a trial of the OX40 agonist ivuxolimab. The sequence derives from an adult with an advanced solid tumor such as melanoma, head and neck, liver or kidney cancer. The chain employs TRBV7-6 and TRBJ1-2; D is undetermined. This CDR3 is CASSSPIYGYTF. As DNA, the CDR3 is TGTGCCAGCAGCTCCCCCATATATGGCTACACCTTC.